Listed here are 17 T cell receptor beta chains from one sample, sequenced in a study of beta chain features in type 1 diabetes listed by TCRdb under 2018. Beyond this particular receptor, the publication reports: A moderate but significant shortening of TCRB CDR3 length was observed in type 1 diabetes patients in all four CD4+ subsets.

Their antigen targets remain unknown. Library preparation used the immunoSEQ multiplex PCR assay. All of the isolated RNA was reverse transcribed with the High Capacity cDNA Reverse Transcription Kit, so expressed TCRB transcripts were sequenced. As stored in TCRdb, this immuneACCESS dataset retains in-frame rearrangements with V and J assigned. A fraction of the clones does not appear; measured against another copy, unresolved V genes explain less than half of the discrepancy, and the remainder lacks a known reason. Counted in this sample were around 250,000 clones; roughly an eighth of them appeared once. The ten largest make up roughly 0.018% of the sample. Sequencing was performed on naive CD4+ T cells from blood. The cell subset or site label corresponds to: true naive CD4+ T cells. These receptors were collected from a man aged 25-40 years with type 1 diabetes.

The rearrangement joins TRBV19 to TRBJ2-5; D perhaps matches TRBD1 (6 bases). This CDR3 has 13 amino acids. The V gene's germline CDR1 is LNHDA and CDR2 SQIVND (reference sequence). Trimming removed 6 bases from V and 5 bases from J, with 13 bases in between. The CDR3 is CASRDRIGETQYF. The CDR3, as DNA: TGTGCCAGTAGAGACAGGATAGGGGAGACCCAGTACTTC.

The V call is TRBV29-1, the J call TRBJ1-4; 7 nucleotides agree with TRBD1. The CDR3 runs to 13 residues. From germline, CDR1 is SQVTM and CDR2 ANQGSEA. The J segment lost 5 bases and the V segment lost 7 bases, leaving 7 bases of the junction unmatched. This CDR3 reads CSATGQPNEKLFF. Written as DNA, the CDR3 is TGCAGCGCCACGGGACAGCCGAATGAAAAACTGTTTTTT.

With regard to this clone: The same CDR3 arises from other DNA sequences in this sample as well. The chain recombines TRBV2 with TRBJ2-7; no clear D gene. The germline V and J ends were trimmed by 0 bases and 3 bases, with 3 bases remaining between them. Per germline, CDR1 SNHLY and CDR2 FYNNEI. This CDR3 has 12 residues. CDR3 nucleotides: TGTGCCAGCAGTGAAGCCAGCTACGAGCAGTACTTC. Protein: CASSEASYEQYF. Supplemented by reference TRBV2 and TRBJ2-7, the full variable domain reads EPEVTQTPSHQVTQMGQEVILRCVPISNHLYFYWYRQILGQKVEFLVSFYNNEISEKSEIFDDQFSVERPDGSNFTLKIRSTKLEDSAMYFCASSEASYEQYFGPGTRLTVT.

V usage is TRBV9 and J usage is TRBJ1-1; unclear D gene. CDR3 length equals 15 residues. V was trimmed by 4 bases and J by 8 bases, leaving 21 bases between them. Germline V gene sequence: CDR1 SGDLS, CDR2 YYNGEE. The CDR3 spells CASSSRAGRSIEAFF. CDR3 bases: TGTGCCAGCAGCTCCCGGGCGGGAAGGTCGATAGAAGCTTTCTTT. Full variable domain (outside the CDR3, taken from reference TRBV9 and TRBJ1-1): DSGVTQTPKHLITATGQRVTLRCSPRSGDLSVYWYQQSLDQGLQFLIQYYNGEERAKGNILERFSAQQFPDLHSELNLSSLELGDSALYFCASSSRAGRSIEAFFGQGTRLTVV.

The chain joins TRBV28 to TRBJ1-4; D is ambiguous. The germline V gene encodes CDR1 MDHEN and CDR2 SYDVKM. This CDR3 is 13 amino acids long. V was pared by 1 base and J by 5 bases, with 5 bases between. The CDR3 DNA reads as TGTGCCAGCAGTTTATACAGCAATGAAAAACTGTTTTTT. Its protein is CASSLYSNEKLFF.

This clone was found a few times. The rearrangement links TRBV15 to TRBJ2-1; a weak D match, TRBD1 (5 bases). Germline values: CDR1 LNHNV, CDR2 YYDKDF (reference sequence). V lost 3 bases and J lost 5, with 14 bases in between. The CDR3 totals 15 residues. CDR3 sequence: CATSRTRTMNNEQFF. CDR3 bases: TGTGCCACCAGCAGGACCCGGACAATGAACAATGAGCAGTTCTTC.

This clone was detected only a few times. The gene calls are TRBV2 and TRBJ2-7; tentative D call: TRBD1 (6 bases). V lost 3 bases, J lost 0 bases, and 9 bases lay in between. The V gene's germline CDR1 is SNHLY and CDR2 FYNNEI. The CDR3 extends over 14 amino acids. The CDR3 nucleotides are TGTGCCAGCAGTGACAGGGGCTCCTCCTACGAGCAGTACTTC. Encoded protein: CASSDRGSSYEQYF.

The rearrangement uses TRBV6-6 and TRBJ2-3; D is unclear. The CDR3 consists of 16 residues. Germline-derived CDR1 and CDR2 are MNHNY and SVGAGI (reference sequence). V was clipped by 2 bases and J by 1 base, with 13 bases between them. The CDR3 loop is CASSYPERLGTDTQYF. CDR3 nucleotide sequence: TGTGCCAGCAGTTACCCCGAACGGTTAGGCACAGATACGCAGTATTTT.

The chain employs TRBV7-3 and TRBJ2-3; 8 nucleotides agree with TRBD1. The CDR3 sequence is 16 residues long. CDR1 and CDR2 (germline): SGHTA, FQGTGA. The J segment lost 1 base and the V segment lost 5 bases, leaving 8 bases of the junction unmatched. CDR3 region: CASSPQGARGTDTQYF. CDR3 coding DNA: TGTGCCAGCAGCCCCCAGGGGGCGAGGGGCACAGATACGCAGTATTTT.

This chain uses TRBV5-1 with TRBJ2-7; 7 nucleotides align to TRBD1. Germline V lookup: CDR1 SGHRS, CDR2 YFSETQ. CDR3 length: 14 residues. The ends lost 0 bases at V and 4 bases at J; junction bases unmatched: 4. The CDR3 protein is CASSLGAGGYEQYF. The CDR3 coding sequence is TGCGCCAGCAGCTTGGGTGCAGGGGGTTACGAGCAGTACTTC.

The gene calls are TRBV5-1 and TRBJ2-1, with a weak D call TRBD2 (6 bases). Germline CDR1 SGHRS, CDR2 YFSETQ. The CDR3 spans 16 residues. Trimming shortened V by 0 bases and J by 3 bases, and 13 bases separated the two germline ends. The CDR3 region is CASSLEGGGRYNEQFF. The CDR3 nucleotides read TGCGCCAGCAGCTTGGAAGGCGGAGGGCGCTACAATGAGCAGTTCTTC.

This chain uses TRBV29-1 with TRBJ2-7; 8 bases agree with TRBD1. Germline lookup yields CDR1 SQVTM and CDR2 ANQGSEA. The CDR3 runs 15 residues. V lost 4 bases and J lost 5; bases outside the gene matches: 13. CDR3 amino acids: CSVASYRGIVNEQYF. CDR3 sequence (DNA): TGCAGCGTTGCATCATACAGGGGGATCGTCAACGAGCAGTACTTC.

This clone was counted a few times. The genes are TRBV28 and TRBJ2-7; perhaps TRBD2 as D (6 bases). Germline V gene lookup returns CDR1 MDHEN and CDR2 SYDVKM. V lost 3 bases and J 0 bases, leaving 15 bases between the germline ends. This CDR3 comprises 16 residues. CDR3 bases: TGTGCCAGCAGTTTGGGCGGGACGGATAGCTCCTACGAGCAGTACTTC. It yields the protein CASSLGGTDSSYEQYF.

This clone was counted a few times. The V and J genes are TRBV5-4 and TRBJ1-2; possible D gene TRBD1, 6 bases. The V gene lost 2 bases and the J gene lost 8 bases, with 7 bases spanning the gap. The CDR3 is 11 amino acids. In germline, CDR1 is SGHNT, CDR2 YYREEE (reference sequence). The CDR3 region has the DNA TGTGCCAGCAGCTTCAGGGGCGGCTACACCTTC. Its protein product is CASSFRGGYTF.

This clone was found a few times. J is TRBJ1-5 and V is TRBV28; D is unclear. This CDR3 is 13 amino acids long. The V end lost 2 bases, the J end lost 6 bases, and 8 bases lay between the germline ends. Germline loops: CDR1 MDHEN, CDR2 SYDVKM. This CDR3 is CASSLGRGQPQHF. CDR3 in DNA: TGTGCCAGCAGTTTAGGGCGGGGTCAGCCCCAGCATTTT.

This clone was detected only a few times. Here the CDR3 reads CASSSPLAGHLDTQYF. The CDR3 DNA reads as TGTGCCAGCAGTTCCCCATTAGCGGGGCATTTAGATACGCAGTATTTT. The rearrangement joins TRBV28 to TRBJ2-3; 8 bases align to TRBD2. The CDR3 totals 16 residues. J gave up 5 bases and V 4 bases, and 11 bases lay outside the gene matches. Germline V lookup: CDR1 MDHEN, CDR2 SYDVKM.

This clone was observed a handful of times. The chain links TRBV25-1 to TRBJ1-1, with 7 bases lining up with TRBD1. The CDR3 length is 14 residues. Germline V lookup: CDR1 MGHDK, CDR2 SYGVNS. V lost 5 bases and J lost 4; bases outside the gene matches: 7. CDR3 DNA sequence: TGTGCCAGCAGTCCGACGACAGGGCCCACTGAAGCTTTCTTT. The encoded protein is CASSPTTGPTEAFF.